The rows below give T cell receptor beta chains drawn from one sample of a study of shared clonotypes between healthy human individuals. The repertoire was sequenced with immunoSEQ multiplex PCR; TCRdb's copy has only in-frame clones and lacks some. In the table there are about 2.1 million clones, 80% to 95% of which are singletons. What was sequenced was naive CD8+ T cells from PBMCs. Receptor source: a man between 18 and 29 years old in good health. Some clones in this sample may be carry-over from other donors' samples. The CDR3 runs from the conserved cysteine through the conserved F or W. D genes are given only for firm matches. The size entry is marked missing in some rows and otherwise reads once, few, many or a size class.

v_call: TRBV7-9
d_call: -
j_call: TRBJ2-3
clone_size: -
cdr3_nt: TGTGCCAGCAGCCCCTGGGGGAGACCAGATACGCAGTATTTT
cdr3_aa: CASSPWGRPDTQYF

v_call: TRBV9
d_call: TRBD1
j_call: TRBJ2-2
clone_size: -
cdr3_nt: TGTGCCAGCAGCTCCCCGACAGGGTTGAACACCGGGGAGCTGTTTTTT
cdr3_aa: CASSSPTGLNTGELFF

v_call: TRBV28
d_call: -
j_call: TRBJ2-7
clone_size: once
cdr3_nt: TGTGCCAGCGGGCTAGCCTACGAGCAGTACTTC
cdr3_aa: CASGLAYEQYF

v_call: TRBV27
d_call: -
j_call: TRBJ1-1
clone_size: -
cdr3_nt: TGTGCCAGCAGTTTATCGGCCCCGACTGAAGCTTTCTTT
cdr3_aa: CASSLSAPTEAFF

v_call: TRBV29-1
d_call: -
j_call: TRBJ2-1
clone_size: -
cdr3_nt: TGCAGCGTTGAAGGACTATTGGACCCCTCCATCTCCTACAATGAGCAGTTCTTC
cdr3_aa: CSVEGLLDPSISYNEQFF

v_call: TRBV19
d_call: -
j_call: TRBJ1-5
clone_size: -
cdr3_nt: TGTGCCAGTAGGGAATTCTCGGGCAGTCACAATCAGCCCCAGCATTTT
cdr3_aa: CASREFSGSHNQPQHF

v_call: TRBV27
d_call: TRBD1
j_call: TRBJ2-7
clone_size: -
cdr3_nt: TGTGCCAGCAGGACCTTGACAGGGTGGGACGAGCAGTACTTC
cdr3_aa: CASRTLTGWDEQYF

v_call: TRBV27
d_call: -
j_call: TRBJ1-1
clone_size: once
cdr3_nt: TGTGCCAGCAGTTTATCGGGGAGAGATACTGAAGCTTTCTTT
cdr3_aa: CASSLSGRDTEAFF

v_call: TRBV28
d_call: TRBD1
j_call: TRBJ1-2
clone_size: -
cdr3_nt: TGTGCCAGCAGTTTGGGACAGGGGAGGCATGGCTACACCTTC
cdr3_aa: CASSLGQGRHGYTF

v_call: TRBV10-1
d_call: -
j_call: TRBJ2-7
clone_size: -
cdr3_nt: TGCGCCAGCAGTGGCGCGGCGGCCTACGAGCAGTACTTC
cdr3_aa: CASSGAAAYEQYF

v_call: TRBV28
d_call: TRBD1
j_call: TRBJ2-7
clone_size: -
cdr3_nt: TGTGCCAGCAGTTTCCCACGGGACAGACCCTCCTACGAGCAGTACTTC
cdr3_aa: CASSFPRDRPSYEQYF

v_call: TRBV5-6
d_call: -
j_call: TRBJ2-3
clone_size: -
cdr3_nt: TGTGCCAGCAGCTTGGAACAGCTTAGAGGCACAGATACGCAGTATTTT
cdr3_aa: CASSLEQLRGTDTQYF

v_call: TRBV29-1
d_call: TRBD1
j_call: TRBJ1-3
clone_size: -
cdr3_nt: TGCAGCGCTGTAGACAGGGGGCTCTCTGGAAACACCATATATTTT
cdr3_aa: CSAVDRGLSGNTIYF

v_call: TRBV19
d_call: TRBD2
j_call: TRBJ2-1
clone_size: -
cdr3_nt: TGTGCCAGTAGTATGGCTAGCGGGCCTTACAATGAGCAGTTCTTC
cdr3_aa: CASSMASGPYNEQFF

v_call: TRBV15
d_call: -
j_call: TRBJ2-4
clone_size: -
cdr3_nt: TGTGCCACCAGCAAAGGGACTGTCTTAGCCAAAAACATTCAGTACTTC
cdr3_aa: CATSKGTVLAKNIQYF

v_call: TRBV6-1
d_call: TRBD1
j_call: TRBJ2-7
clone_size: -
cdr3_nt: TGTGCCAGCAGTGACGGACAGGGTTACGAGCAGTACTTC
cdr3_aa: CASSDGQGYEQYF

v_call: TRBV7-9
d_call: -
j_call: TRBJ1-1
clone_size: -
cdr3_nt: TGTGCCAGCACGTCGGTGGGGTGGAACACTGAAGCTTTCTTT
cdr3_aa: CASTSVGWNTEAFF

v_call: TRBV2
d_call: TRBD1
j_call: TRBJ2-1
clone_size: -
cdr3_nt: TGTGCCAGCTTTGGAGCCGGGACAGAGTCTGTCAATGAGCAGTTCTTC
cdr3_aa: CASFGAGTESVNEQFF

v_call: TRBV27
d_call: TRBD2
j_call: TRBJ2-1
clone_size: -
cdr3_nt: TGTGCCAGCAGTTTACTCCGGACTAGCGGAACCAATGAGCAGTTCTTC
cdr3_aa: CASSLLRTSGTNEQFF

v_call: TRBV12-5
d_call: -
j_call: TRBJ2-2
clone_size: -
cdr3_nt: TGTGCTAGTGGTTTGGCCCCCCCGACAGGGAGGACCGGGGAGCTGTTTTTT
cdr3_aa: CASGLAPPTGRTGELFF

v_call: TRBV7-3
d_call: -
j_call: TRBJ1-4
clone_size: -
cdr3_nt: TGTGCCAGCAGCTTTGACAGGTTTAATGAAAAACTGTTTTTT
cdr3_aa: CASSFDRFNEKLFF

v_call: TRBV4-3
d_call: -
j_call: TRBJ2-5
clone_size: -
cdr3_nt: TGCGCCAGCAGCCAAGATGTCAGCCAAGAGACCCAGTACTTC
cdr3_aa: CASSQDVSQETQYF

v_call: TRBV7-8
d_call: TRBD2
j_call: TRBJ2-7
clone_size: -
cdr3_nt: TGTGCCAGCAGCTTAGCCCTAGCGGGAGTCCCCTCCTACGAGCAGTACTTC
cdr3_aa: CASSLALAGVPSYEQYF